This entry features one T cell receptor beta chain sequence. This record comes from a study of cytomegalovirus exposure and HLA in healthy donors. Study background: The Caucasian-associated ancestry cluster held around four fifths of roughly 400 genotyped donors.

The germline V gene has CDR1 PRHDT and CDR2 FYEKMQ (reference sequence). This CDR3 comprises 12 residues. The V end lost 3 bases, the J end lost 8 bases, and 7 bases lay between the germline ends. 60 Vbeta and 13 Jbeta primers were used in PCR. Repertoires were generated with immunoSEQ multiplex PCR, while TCRdb's copy carries only in-frame clones and drops some. The sample lists about 190,000 clones, 65% to 90% seen once, with around 0.3% in the top ten. The material sequenced was PBMCs. The gene calls are TRBV13 and TRBJ2-2, with no clear D. The clonotype comes from a woman aged 30 to 39 in good health and CMV-seronegative. CDR3 region: CASSFVAGELFF. DNA of the CDR3: TGTGCCAGCAGCTTTGTGGCAGGGGAGCTGTTTTTT.